This T cell receptor beta chain was documented in a study of CD8+CD57+ T cells in acquired aplastic anemia. Across the whole study: Sorting CD4+ and CD8+ cells gave DNA averaging around 3 ug.

The CDR3 is made up of 13 amino acids. Germline V CDR1 and CDR2: SGHTA, FQGTGA. Trimming left V 4 bases short and J 7 bases short, with 11 bases between. Patients sequenced had flow cytometry evidence of CD8+CD57+ cell expansion. The diagnosis in all patients was severe acquired aplastic anemia. This clonotype was found many times. Its cognate antigen is unknown. Whole-study findings and limits: The CD8+ Simpson's diversity of patients and controls was not significantly different. Around 30 sequences, all CD8+ CDR3, were shared between patients and controls.

Genomic DNA served as template for TCR beta VDJ and CDR3 profiling. Using its own MiXCR run on the reads, TCRdb lists one record per CDR3 protein. The profile shows about 160,000 distinct CDR3 sequences, around 52% of them singletons. The source is a human donor with aplastic anemia. The rearrangement joins TRBV7-3 to TRBJ2-1, with D possibly matching TRBD2 (5 bases). Sequencing was performed on sorted CD4+, CD8+, or CD8+CD57+ T cells (not recorded which) from PBMCs. The CDR3 bases are TGTGCCAGCAGCTCGTTGGACTGGAATGAGCAGTTCTTC. Amino acids: CASSSLDWNEQFF.